This T cell receptor beta chain derives from a study of T cells in Graves' hyperthyroidism and ophthalmopathy. What was amplified from RNA transcripts were TCR beta CDR3 regions. Primed by the HTBI set, a first-round RT-PCR was run on the TCR CDR3. TCRdb re-called the multiplex PCR reads with MiXCR, one entry per CDR3 protein. Of more than 500,000 distinct CDR3 sequences listed, approximately 44% are singletons. The study left out patients who had uncontrolled infection, other autoimmune disease, pregnancy or lactation. In this sample, this clonotype turned up a few times. Trimming pared 6 bases from V and 8 bases from J, leaving 10 bases between. CDR1 and CDR2 from the germline V gene are SGHTA and FQGNSA. The CDR3 is 11 amino acids.

The clonotype was recovered from an adult woman with Graves' disease, either hyperthyroidism or ophthalmopathy (not recorded which). J is TRBJ1-2 and V is TRBV7-2, with TRBD1 as a possible D gene (5 bases). Material for sequencing was peripheral blood or thyroid tissue (not recorded which). DNA of the CDR3: TGTGCCAGCAGACCCGAGGGGGGCTACACCTTC. It translates to CASRPEGGYTF.